Detailed here is one TCR beta chain. This record belongs to a study of blood T cell repertoires in COVID-19. Turning to the study itself: Samples representing acute and convalescent COVID-19 were sourced from the United States, Italy and Spain. From T cells, B-cell-depleted T cells, or PBMCs came the material, which was cDNA or gDNA.

As originally analysed: By means of reference gene primer amplification, nucleated cell counts were estimated. TCRdb keeps only in-frame clones here, not all; method: immunoSEQ multiplex PCR. D and trimming come from the DNA, and the V and J calls and clone size come from that table. This sample has around 280,000 clones, with roughly 87% found just once. Source material: peripheral blood. This clonotype was obtained from a woman between 50 and 59 years old who had recovered from COVID-19.

CDR3 DNA sequence: TGCGCCAGCAGCCATCTGAGCGGGAGTGGGACCGGGGAGCTGTTTTTT. This gives the protein CASSHLSGSGTGELFF. The chain employs TRBV4-3 and TRBJ2-2, with TRBD2 identical over 8 bases. V shed 3 bases and J 5 bases; nucleotides not matched to a gene: 8. Germline V gene lookup returns CDR1 LGHNA and CDR2 YSLEER. CDR3 length: 16 amino acids.